This is a list of T cell receptor beta chains from one sample in a study of chemoradiotherapy in HPV16-positive cancers. TCRdb keeps only in-frame clones here, not all; method: immunoSEQ multiplex PCR. The data hold some 16,000 clones, with approximately 84% observed a single time. Collection of the sample occurred from a patient who underwent chemoradiotherapy. These receptors were collected from a human donor with HPV-associated anogenital cancer. The CDR3 runs from the conserved cysteine through the conserved F or W. D genes are given only for firm matches. Rows give clone size only sometimes, using once, few, many, or a class for an expanded clone.

- | TRBJ1-5 | TRBV30 | - | CAWGLGQHQHF | TGTGCCTGGGGCTTAGGACAGCACCAGCATTTT
TRBD1 | TRBJ1-2 | TRBV7-9 | once | CASSGGTANYGYTF | TGTGCCAGCAGCGGCGGGACAGCTAACTATGGCTACACCTTC
- | TRBJ1-5 | TRBV6-6 | - | CASSFTGLHSNQPQHF | TGTGCCAGCAGTTTCACAGGGCTCCATAGCAATCAGCCCCAGCATTTT
TRBD2 | TRBJ2-5 | TRBV27 | - | CASSLTRTSGGAGTQYF | TGTGCCAGCAGCCTTACCAGGACTAGCGGGGGGGCTGGGACCCAGTACTTC
- | TRBJ1-1 | TRBV4-1 | - | CASGQPEAFF | TGCGCCAGCGGACAGCCTGAAGCTTTCTTT
TRBD1 | TRBJ1-5 | TRBV30 | - | CAWSVPGRGNQPQHF | TGTGCCTGGAGTGTACCGGGCAGGGGGAATCAGCCCCAGCATTTT
- | TRBJ1-5 | TRBV19 | - | CASSISPQGSAFGNQPQHF | TGTGCCAGTAGTATTAGTCCCCAGGGTTCGGCGTTCGGCAATCAGCCCCAGCATTTT
- | TRBJ1-6 | TRBV7-2 | few | CASSLEETVYNSPLHF | TGTGCCAGCAGCTTAGAGGAAACGGTATATAATTCACCCCTCCACTTT
- | TRBJ1-1 | TRBV27 | - | CASRGIFANTEAFF | TGTGCCAGCAGGGGGATCTTTGCGAACACTGAAGCTTTCTTT
- | TRBJ1-1 | TRBV4-1 | - | CASSQDFGRVTEAFF | TGCGCCAGCAGCCAAGATTTTGGGCGTGTCACTGAAGCTTTCTTT
TRBD1 | TRBJ2-3 | TRBV5-1 | - | CASRQTGGNTDTQYF | TGCGCCAGCAGACAAACAGGGGGCAACACAGATACGCAGTATTTT
- | TRBJ2-3 | TRBV6-6 | - | CASTTDYASTDTQYF | TGTGCCAGCACCACGGACTATGCTAGCACAGATACGCAGTATTTT
- | TRBJ2-6 | TRBV2 | - | CASSALGSGANVLTF | TGTGCCAGCAGTGCTCTGGGCTCTGGGGCCAACGTCCTGACTTTC